This TCR beta chain was sequenced during a study of metastatic and nonmetastatic thyroid tumors. Study overall: Repertoire data that came from the blood and tumor or nodule tissue of malignant and benign thyroid patients were compared. General study results and limits: A significant increase in TCR beta diversity was reportedly seen in malignant thyroid tumors relative to benign nodules, in blood and tumor.

TCRdb re-analyzed the PCR reads through MiXCR. The sample has over 25,000 clones; 15% to 20% are singletons. This clone was detected many times. The antigen is unknown. The germline V and J ends were trimmed by 2 bases and 2 bases, with 15 bases remaining between them. CDR3 length equals 16 residues. From germline, CDR1 is SGHVS and CDR2 FQNEAQ. Prior to thyroid surgery, none of the patients had received any treatment. The TCR sequence derives from a female donor with papillary thyroid cancer or a benign thyroid nodule (not recorded which). Some clones in this sample may be carry-over from other donors' samples. The chain joins TRBV7-8 to TRBJ2-5, with D hard to call. Input material: blood. CDR3 in DNA: TGTGCCAGCAGCTTATCTCCAGAAGGGTATCAAGAGACCCAGTACTTC. It is translated as CASSLSPEGYQETQYF.